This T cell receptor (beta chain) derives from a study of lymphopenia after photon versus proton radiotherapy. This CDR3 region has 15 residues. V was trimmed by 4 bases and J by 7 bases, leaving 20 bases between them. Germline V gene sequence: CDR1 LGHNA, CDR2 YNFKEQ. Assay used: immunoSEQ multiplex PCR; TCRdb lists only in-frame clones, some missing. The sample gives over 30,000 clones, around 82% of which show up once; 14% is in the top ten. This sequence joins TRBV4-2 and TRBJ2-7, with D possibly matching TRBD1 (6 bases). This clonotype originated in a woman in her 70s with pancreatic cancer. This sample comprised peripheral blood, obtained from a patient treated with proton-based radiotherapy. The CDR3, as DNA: TGTGCCAGCAGCCGGGCCGGTACAGGGAACGGGGAGCAGTACTTC. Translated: CASSRAGTGNGEQYF.